The 26 T cell receptor beta chains reported below all come from one sample, sequenced in a study of metastatic and nonmetastatic thyroid tumors. Using MiXCR, TCRdb re-called clones from the PCR reads. The profile shows roughly 4,000 clones, around a third of them singletons. None of the patients had undergone any treatment ahead of thyroid surgery. The sample comprised adjacent normal tissue. These receptors all come from a male donor with papillary thyroid cancer or a benign thyroid nodule (not recorded which). Some clones in this sample may be carry-over from other donors' samples.

The chain is built from TRBV7-2 and TRBJ2-7; D call uncertain. Germline assignment: CDR1 SGHTA and CDR2 FQGNSA. Between the trimmed V and J ends, which lost 2 bases and 2 bases, there was a span of 10 bases. This CDR3 region has 14 residues. The CDR3 region is CASSLYLQTYEQYF. The CDR3 nucleotides are TGTGCCAGCAGCTTATACTTGCAGACCTACGAGCAGTACTTC. Based on the CDR3 plus reference TRBV7-2 and TRBJ2-7, the full variable domain is GAGVSQSPSNKVTEKGKDVELRCDPISGHTALYWYRQSLGQGLEFLIYFQGNSAPDKSGLPSDRFSAERTGGSVSTLTIQRTQQEDSAVYLCASSLYLQTYEQYFGPGTRLTVT.

In the case of this clone: Other nucleotide sequences from this sample produce the same CDR3. As DNA, the CDR3 is TGCGCCAGCAGCTCGGTACAGGGCCTGAACACTGAAGCTTTCTTT. Protein: CASSSVQGLNTEAFF. The chain has TRBV5-1 and TRBJ1-1, with a possible D match to TRBD1 (6 bases). From germline, CDR1 is SGHRS and CDR2 YFSETQ. Deletions cut 3 bases from V and 0 bases from J, with 12 bases between. The CDR3 spans 15 residues. Supplemented by reference TRBV5-1 and TRBJ1-1, the full variable domain reads KAGVTQTPRYLIKTRGQQVTLSCSPISGHRSVSWYQQTPGQGLQFLFEYFSETQRNKGNFPGRFSGRQFSNSRSEMNVSTLELGDSALYLCASSSVQGLNTEAFFGQGTRLTVV.

V is TRBV28 and J is TRBJ2-2; D gene uncertain. Germline CDR1 and CDR2: MDHEN and SYDVKM. This CDR3 contains 16 residues. V lost 7 bases to trimming and J lost 0 bases, with 15 bases between them. The CDR3 reads CASTLAGRSNTGELFF. Here the CDR3 DNA reads TGTGCCAGCACCCTGGCCGGGCGGTCGAACACCGGGGAGCTGTTTTTT.

Many counts were recorded for this clone. This chain uses TRBV27 with TRBJ2-2; 7 bases line up with TRBD2. There are 16 residues in the CDR3. Germline loops: CDR1 MNHEY, CDR2 SMNVEV (reference sequence). Trimming cost V 5 bases and J 1 base; bases outside gene matches: 7. The CDR3 bases are TGTGCCAGCAGTCCGCTAGCGGAGAGGAACACCGGGGAGCTGTTTTTT. This sequence encodes CASSPLAERNTGELFF.

About this clone: Since the CDR3 does not end with the conserved phenylalanine or tryptophan, this likely comes from a read error. The limits of the CDR3 on the DNA are not certain, so only TCRdb's listed CDR3 is given. The chain combines TRBV5-1 with TRBJ1-4; the table names TRBD1, a call not compared with the DNA. Germline CDR1 and CDR2: SGHRS and YFSETQ. Both ends counted, the CDR3 spans 14 residues. CDR3: CASSVLGNNEKVFL.

The chain joins TRBV20-1 to TRBJ1-1; D remains ambiguous. V was clipped by 0 bases and J by 7 bases, with 15 bases between them. The CDR3 is made up of 14 amino acids. Per germline, CDR1 DFQATT and CDR2 SNEGSKA (reference sequence). CDR3 in DNA: TGCAGTGCTAGAGATGGAGCCGGAGCTGGTGAAGCTTTCTTT. Amino acid sequence: CSARDGAGAGEAFF.

This clone has a handful of counts. This chain connects TRBV12-3 or TRBV12-4 to TRBJ2-1, with D maybe TRBD1 (6 bases). The CDR3 is 12 residues long. Trimming took off 3 bases at V and 15 bases at J, with 15 bases between the two ends. The CDR3: CASSLAGTWWFF. Written as DNA, the CDR3 is TGTGCCAGCAGTTTGGCCGGGACATGGTGGTTCTTC.

This clone is a singleton in its sample. V usage is TRBV20-1 and J usage is TRBJ2-7; D not resolved. Trimming pared 5 bases from V and 3 bases from J, leaving 11 bases between. This CDR3 has 12 amino acids. CDR1 and CDR2 from the germline V gene are DFQATT and SNEGSKA (reference sequence). The CDR3 sequence is CSAQAMDYEQYF. Here the CDR3 DNA reads TGCAGTGCTCAGGCCATGGACTACGAGCAGTACTTC.

Note on this clone: The germline gene is not matched at one end of the junction; a read error may be the cause. In the same sample, other DNA sequences code for this CDR3. The chain joins TRBV27 to TRBJ2-7; 7 nucleotides align to TRBD1. Germline assignment: CDR1 MNHEY and CDR2 SMNVEV (reference sequence). The CDR3 sequence is 14 residues long. The CDR3 here is CASSGQDSSYEQYF. CDR3 DNA sequence: TGTGCCAGCTCCGGACAGGACTCCTCCTACGAGCAGTATTTC.

This clone has a handful of counts. This chain links TRBV2 with TRBJ1-2; the D is unclear. The CDR3 totals 12 residues. CDR1 and CDR2 (germline): SNHLY, FYNNEI. The V and J ends lost 6 bases and 8 bases respectively, with 13 bases between them. In DNA form, the CDR3 reads TGTGCCAGCAGCTTGGCCGGGGTCGGCTACACCTTC. Translating it yields CASSLAGVGYTF.

About this clone itself: The germline gene is not matched at one end of the junction; a read error may be the cause. The chain links TRBV5-1 to TRBJ2-7, with D possibly being TRBD1 (7 bases). The germline CDR1 and CDR2 sequences are SGHRS and YFSETQ. The CDR3 length is 14 residues. CDR3 nucleotide sequence: TGCGCCAGCACCTTGGTGAGCAGGGGGGAAGAGCATTACTTC. This sequence encodes CASTLVSRGEEHYF.

The table lists this clone with a few counts. The chain is built from TRBV6-2 or TRBV6-3 and TRBJ1-1; D call uncertain. The CDR3 consists of 13 residues. Germline loops: CDR1 MNHEY, CDR2 SVGEGT. Trimming took off 2 bases at V and 6 bases at J, with 10 bases between the two ends. This chain's CDR3 is CASSYRGFSEAFF. The CDR3 DNA sequence: TGTGCCAGCAGTTACCGAGGGTTTTCTGAAGCTTTCTTT.

By share, this clone ranks as large. The V and J genes are TRBV18 and TRBJ2-7; D gene uncertain. Trimming removed 3 bases at V and 5 bases at J, with 14 bases between. Germline V lookup: CDR1 KGHSH, CDR2 LQKENI. The CDR3 has 14 amino acids. The CDR3 region has the DNA TGTGCCAGCTCACCGCCGAACTCAGGAGACGAGCAGTACTTC. This sequence encodes CASSPPNSGDEQYF.

The chain uses TRBV28 and TRBJ2-1; 12 bases align to TRBD2. Losses at the gene ends were 5 bases for V and 5 bases for J; bases not matched to a gene: 7. In germline, CDR1 is MDHEN, CDR2 SYDVKM. This CDR3 has 16 amino acids. DNA for the CDR3: TGTGCCAGCAGTAAGCAACTAGCGGGAGGCCACAATGAGCAGTTCTTC. Its protein product is CASSKQLAGGHNEQFF. Looking up the rest from reference TRBV28 and TRBJ2-1 gives the full variable domain: DVKVTQSSRYLVKRTGEKVFLECVQDMDHENMFWYRQDPGLGLRLIYFSYDVKMKEKGDIPEGYSVSREKKERFSLILESASTNQTSMYLCASSKQLAGGHNEQFFGPGTRLTVL.

Worth noting for this clone: Compared with germline, one end of the junction differs, possibly owing to a read error. This chain connects TRBV2 to TRBJ1-5; a weak D match, TRBD1 (6 bases). The CDR3 is 15 residues long. Germline lookup yields CDR1 SNHLY and CDR2 FYNNEI. This chain's CDR3 is CGSRSAGVSNQPQRF. Written as DNA, the CDR3 is TGTGGCAGCAGGAGCGCAGGGGTTAGCAATCAGCCCCAGCGTTTT.

This chain connects TRBV20-1 to TRBJ2-7; D is unclear. Trimming shortened V by 3 bases and J by 4 bases, and 10 bases separated the two germline ends. Germline assignment: CDR1 DFQATT and CDR2 SNEGSKA (reference sequence). This CDR3 is 12 amino acids long. The CDR3 sequence: CSASWTIYEQYF. Written as DNA, the CDR3 is TGCAGTGCTAGTTGGACGATTTACGAGCAGTACTTC.

The chain carries TRBV6-1 and TRBJ1-2; D is possibly TRBD1 (5 bases). The CDR3 sequence is 14 residues long. With 6 bases removed from V and 8 bases from J, the gap between germline ends came to 19 bases. Germline assignment: CDR1 MNHNS and CDR2 SASEGT. The CDR3 coding sequence is TGTGCCAGCAGGCCTCCGGGGACCCGTGGGGGCTACACCTTC. Its translation is CASRPPGTRGGYTF.

The rearrangement links TRBV9 to TRBJ1-1, with a possible D match to TRBD1 (6 bases). The V and J ends lost 4 bases and 7 bases respectively, with 14 bases between them. The germline CDR1 and CDR2 sequences are SGDLS and YYNGEE. The CDR3 loop spans 13 amino acids. Written as DNA, the CDR3 is TGTGCCAGCAGCCAAGGGACAAGGAATGAAGCTTTCTTT. Translation: CASSQGTRNEAFF.

This chain links TRBV20-1 with TRBJ2-7, with a weak D call TRBD1 (5 bases). V lost 0 bases, J lost 7 bases, and 13 bases lay in between. The CDR3 runs 13 residues. Germline V gene sequence: CDR1 DFQATT, CDR2 SNEGSKA (reference sequence). CDR3 coding DNA: TGCAGTGCTAGAGATTGGCAGGGCAGAGAGCAGTACTTC. The encoded protein is CSARDWQGREQYF.

In regard to this clone: The conserved phenylalanine or tryptophan normally closing the CDR3 is absent here, so this likely arose from a read error. V is TRBV5-1 and J is TRBJ2-1, with TRBD2 identical over 13 bases. This CDR3 is 16 amino acids long. Trimming removed 4 bases from V and 8 bases from J; junction bases left unmatched: 9. Germline CDR1 SGHRS, CDR2 YFSETQ. CDR3 protein: CASSVGLAGLEDEQFH. The CDR3 bases are TGCGCCAGCAGCGTGGGACTAGCGGGATTAGAAGATGAGCAGTTCCAC.

The chain employs TRBV4-2 and TRBJ2-7; 9 bases fit TRBD2. Germline V gene data show CDR1 as LGHNA and CDR2 as YNFKEQ. J was trimmed by 7 bases and V by 1 base; bases with no gene match: 8. This CDR3 comprises 15 residues. CDR3 loop: CASSQVEAGGREQYF. The CDR3 DNA reads as TGTGCCAGCAGCCAAGTGGAGGCGGGGGGGCGGGAGCAGTACTTC.

The rearrangement links TRBV7-9 to TRBJ2-7; possibly TRBD1 for D (6 bases). The CDR3 loop spans 14 amino acids. V gave up 1 base and J gave up 3 bases, with 10 bases separating them. CDR1 is SEHNR and CDR2 is FQNEAQ in the germline V gene (reference sequence). CDR3 residues: CASSLDRVNYEQYF. In DNA, the CDR3 is TGTGCCAGCAGCTTAGACAGGGTTAACTACGAGCAGTACTTC.

The V gene is TRBV20-1, the J gene TRBJ2-7; TRBD1 is a possible D gene (5 bases). Trimming shortened V by 5 bases and J by 4 bases, and 6 bases separated the two germline ends. Germline V gene sequence: CDR1 DFQATT, CDR2 SNEGSKA (reference sequence). The CDR3 length is 10 residues. CDR3 nucleotides: TGCAGTGCTGGACAATACGAGCAGTACTTC. This gives the protein CSAGQYEQYF.

The chain is built from TRBV7-3 and TRBJ2-2; no clear D gene. The CDR3 runs 13 residues. The germline gives CDR1 SGHTA, CDR2 FQGTGA. V lost 0 bases and J lost 7, with 6 bases in between. The CDR3 DNA sequence: TGTGCCAGCAGCTTAACTGGGGTCGGGGAGCTGTTTTTT. This encodes CASSLTGVGELFF.

The V call is TRBV6-6, the J call TRBJ2-1, with D possibly TRBD2 on 5 matching bases. The CDR3 is 14 amino acids. V dropped 4 bases and J dropped 6 bases, with 13 bases sitting between them. From germline, CDR1 is MNHNY and CDR2 SVGAGI (reference sequence). CDR3 residues: CASSSGIHGNEQFF. The CDR3 nucleotides read TGTGCCAGCAGTTCCGGGATCCACGGCAATGAGCAGTTCTTC.

This chain links TRBV6-2 or TRBV6-3 with TRBJ1-2; 8 bases are a match to TRBD1. With 8 bases clipped from V and 5 bases from J, the junction kept 13 bases outside the gene matches. The CDR3 extends over 15 amino acids. The germline V gene encodes CDR1 MNHEY and CDR2 SVGEGT. This CDR3 is CASSPGQGVGYGYTF. The CDR3 region has the DNA TGTGCCAGCTCACCCGGACAGGGTGTCGGGTATGGCTACACCTTC.